These T cell receptor beta chains were read from a single sample in a study of OX40 agonist ivuxolimab in advanced cancers. Libraries were prepared by immunoSEQ multiplex PCR; TCRdb keeps only in-frame clonotypes and omits some of them. The sample includes 55,000 to 75,000 clones, over 80% of them seen just once. The starting material was CD4+ or CD8+ T cells sorted from blood, obtained in a trial of the OX40 agonist ivuxolimab. The receptors originated from an adult with an advanced solid tumor such as melanoma, head and neck, liver or kidney cancer. Both conserved end residues are part of each CDR3. A D gene is named only where the DNA matches it firmly. Clone size is not always given. Where it is, it says once, few, many or a class for expanded clones.

CDR3nt	CDR3aa	v_gene	j_gene	d_gene	len	abundance
TGTGCCAGCAGCCCCAGAGGCTCCTATGGCTACACCTTC	CASSPRGSYGYTF	TRBV7-8	TRBJ1-2	NA	13	few
TGCGCCAGCGCCGAGCAGGCCCGCTCCTACGAGCAGTACTTC	CASAEQARSYEQYF	TRBV5-1	TRBJ2-7	NA	14	NA
TGTGCCATCGGGGACGGCTACAATGAGCAGTTCTTC	CAIGDGYNEQFF	TRBV10-3	TRBJ2-1	NA	12	NA
TGCGCCAGCAGCCAATCCTTGGGGGGGAATCAGCCCCAGCATTTT	CASSQSLGGNQPQHF	TRBV4-3	TRBJ1-5	NA	15	NA
TGTGCCAGCTCACCACTGGGACAAGCCCTCCTGAACACTGAAGCTTTCTTT	CASSPLGQALLNTEAFF	TRBV18	TRBJ1-1	NA	17	NA
TGTGCCAGCAGCTCCCTCAGGAACTCCTACGAGCAGTACTTC	CASSSLRNSYEQYF	TRBV11-2	TRBJ2-7	NA	14	NA
TGTGCCAGCAGTACCACCTACGAGGGAAACACCATATATTTT	CASSTTYEGNTIYF	TRBV28	TRBJ1-3	NA	14	NA
TGTGCCAGCAGCGTAGACAGCTATGGCTACACCTTC	CASSVDSYGYTF	TRBV11-1	TRBJ1-2	NA	12	NA
TGCAGCGTTGCGCAGGCGATCTCCTACGAGCAGTACTTC	CSVAQAISYEQYF	TRBV29-1	TRBJ2-7	NA	13	once
TGTGCCAGCAGCTTGGCCGGGGGGGCAACTAATGAAAAACTGTTTTTT	CASSLAGGATNEKLFF	TRBV5-6	TRBJ1-4	NA	16	NA
TGTGCCAGTAGATCACTGAGGGGGAAGGATACTAATGAAAAACTGTTTTTT	CASRSLRGKDTNEKLFF	TRBV19	TRBJ1-4	NA	17	NA
TGTGCCAGCAGTGAACAAAGCTCCTATAATTCACCCCTCCACTTT	CASSEQSSYNSPLHF	TRBV6-1	TRBJ1-6	NA	15	NA
TGTGCCTGGAGTTGGACAGGCCTGACCTACGAGCAGTACTTC	CAWSWTGLTYEQYF	TRBV30	TRBJ2-7	TRBD1	14	NA
TGTGCCATCAGTGTGTCGCAGCTCTTGAACACTGAAGCTTTCTTT	CAISVSQLLNTEAFF	TRBV10-3	TRBJ1-1	NA	15	NA
TGCGCCAGCAGCCAAGAGGCCCATGAGCAGTTCTTC	CASSQEAHEQFF	TRBV4-1	TRBJ2-1	NA	12	NA
TGTGCCAGCTTGGGGGGATCATACGAAAAACTGTTTTTT	CASLGGSYEKLFF	TRBV19	TRBJ1-4	NA	13	NA